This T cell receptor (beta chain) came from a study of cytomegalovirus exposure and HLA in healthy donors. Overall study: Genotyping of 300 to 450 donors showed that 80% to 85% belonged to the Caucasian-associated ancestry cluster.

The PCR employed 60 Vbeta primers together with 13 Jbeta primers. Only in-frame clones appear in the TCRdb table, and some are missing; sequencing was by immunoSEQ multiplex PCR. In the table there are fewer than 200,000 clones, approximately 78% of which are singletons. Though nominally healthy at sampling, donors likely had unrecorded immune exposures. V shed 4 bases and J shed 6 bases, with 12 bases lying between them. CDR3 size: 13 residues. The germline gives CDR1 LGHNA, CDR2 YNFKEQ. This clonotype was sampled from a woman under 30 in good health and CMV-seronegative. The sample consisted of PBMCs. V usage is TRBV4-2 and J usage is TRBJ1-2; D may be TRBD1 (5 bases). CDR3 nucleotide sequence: TGTGCCAGCAGCCCGGGGGATTTGGATGGCTACACCTTC. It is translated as CASSPGDLDGYTF.